This passage covers 16 T cell receptor beta chains from one sample sequenced in a study of radiotherapy plus CTLA-4 blockade in lung cancer. Produced via immunoSEQ multiplex PCR; TCRdb's table is partial and in-frame only. The sample has 28,000 or so clones, approximately 78% seen once. This material consisted of peripheral blood, taken from a patient treated with radiotherapy plus ipilimumab. These receptors were obtained from a human donor with non-small cell lung cancer who had stable disease on radiotherapy plus ipilimumab.

The chain links TRBV12-5 to TRBJ1-1; no reliable D call. V was clipped by 7 bases and J by 1 base, with 10 bases between them. This CDR3 region has 13 residues. CDR1 is LGHNT, CDR2 FRNRAP, per germline. CDR3 protein: CASAQLPNTEAFF. The CDR3 region has the DNA TGTGCTAGTGCCCAACTGCCGAACACTGAAGCTTTCTTT.

The chain uses TRBV19 and TRBJ1-4, with 9 bases aligning to TRBD1. The CDR3 totals 17 residues. CDR1 and CDR2 from the germline V gene are LNHDA and SQIVND (reference sequence). With V trimmed by 5 bases and J by 8 bases, 15 bases remained unmatched. The CDR3 DNA sequence: TGTGCCAGTAGTTCAAGGGCGACCGGGACAGGGCACGAAAAACTGTTTTTT. This encodes CASSSRATGTGHEKLFF.

This chain joins TRBV11-3 and TRBJ2-1, with 8 bases that match TRBD1. This CDR3 contains 15 residues. Per germline, CDR1 SGHNT and CDR2 YENEEA. The J segment lost 5 bases and the V segment lost 5 bases, leaving 8 bases of the junction unmatched. As DNA, the CDR3 is TGTGCCAGCAGCCGACGGGACAGGTCCGACAATGAGCAGTTCTTC. It specifies CASSRRDRSDNEQFF.

The chain recombines TRBV6-1 with TRBJ2-5, with 8 bases identical to TRBD1. Germline V lookup: CDR1 MNHNS, CDR2 SASEGT. The CDR3 consists of 15 residues. With V trimmed by 1 base and J by 5 bases, 6 bases remained unmatched. CDR3 in amino acids: CASSEDWTGLETQYF. CDR3 DNA: TGTGCCAGCAGTGAAGATTGGACAGGGTTGGAGACCCAGTACTTC.

This CDR3 reads CASSVAGQKPQHF. The CDR3 region has the DNA TGTGCCAGCAGTGTGGCAGGTCAAAAGCCCCAGCATTTT. The gene calls are TRBV2 and TRBJ1-5; D gene uncertain. This CDR3 region has 13 residues. CDR1 and CDR2 from the germline V gene are SNHLY and FYNNEI. Trimming removed 4 bases from V and 8 bases from J, with 12 bases in between.

This clone was detected a few times. The chain joins TRBV7-2 to TRBJ2-1, with a possible D match to TRBD2 (7 bases). The CDR3 contains 18 residues. Germline values: CDR1 SGHTA, CDR2 FQGNSA. The V and J ends lost 3 bases and 0 bases respectively, with 18 bases between them. The CDR3 DNA reads TGTGCCAGCAGCTTCCCAACGGGGGGCCGAAGCTCCTACAATGAGCAGTTCTTC. Translated, it gives CASSFPTGGRSSYNEQFF.

The chain carries TRBV5-6 and TRBJ2-2; D call uncertain. There are 12 residues in the CDR3. Germline CDR1 and CDR2: SGHDT and YYEEEE. Trimming left V 1 base short and J 2 bases short, with 0 bases between. The CDR3 nucleotides are TGTGCCAGCAGCTTGAACACCGGGGAGCTGTTTTTT. It encodes CASSLNTGELFF.

The V call is TRBV6-1, the J call TRBJ2-5; 7 bases agree with TRBD1. The CDR3 runs to 13 residues. In germline, CDR1 is MNHNS, CDR2 SASEGT. J lost 5 bases, V lost 6 bases, and 6 bases had no gene match. The DNA for the CDR3 is TGTGCCAGCAGACCGACAGGGTTGGAGACCCAGTACTTC. As protein: CASRPTGLETQYF.

The chain uses TRBV4-1 and TRBJ2-3; perhaps D is TRBD1 or TRBD2 (6 bases each). Trimming cost V 0 bases and J 8 bases, with 12 bases left between them. CDR3 length: 14 residues. Germline CDR1 MGHRA, CDR2 YSYEKL. For the CDR3, the DNA is TGCGCCAGCAGCCAAGATGTTGGGGGGCGTACGCAGTATTTT. Encoded protein: CASSQDVGGRTQYF.

The gene calls are TRBV5-1 and TRBJ2-5, with 7 bases matching TRBD1. Trimming at V came to 8 bases and at J to 2 bases, leaving 9 bases not matched to a gene. From germline, CDR1 is SGHRS and CDR2 YFSETQ. This CDR3 is built from 14 residues. The CDR3 DNA reads TGCGCCAGTCACCGGGACAGACGGCAAGAGACCCAGTACTTC. Translating it yields CASHRDRRQETQYF.

The rearrangement joins TRBV13 to TRBJ2-3; TRBD2 agrees at 8 bases. Germline CDR1 reads PRHDT; CDR2 reads FYEKMQ (reference sequence). The V gene end was trimmed by 1 base and the J gene end by 3 bases; junction bases not matched to a gene: 9. CDR3 length: 17 amino acids. CDR3 bases: TGTGCCAGCAGCTTAGATCAATCGGGGGGGGCGACAGATACGCAGTATTTT. Translated: CASSLDQSGGATDTQYF. Based on the CDR3 plus reference TRBV13 and TRBJ2-3, the full variable domain is AAGVIQSPRHLIKEKRETATLKCYPIPRHDTVYWYQQGPGQDPQFLISFYEKMQSDKGSIPDRFSAQQFSDYHSELNMSSLELGDSALYFCASSLDQSGGATDTQYFGPGTRLTVL.

This chain's CDR3 is CSVPRTDNYGYTF. For the CDR3, the DNA is TGCAGCGTTCCAAGGACAGATAACTATGGCTACACCTTC. The chain links TRBV29-1 to TRBJ1-2; the D gene is possibly TRBD1 (6 bases). Looked up from germline, CDR1 is SQVTM and CDR2 is ANQGSEA. The CDR3 spans 13 residues. The germline V and J ends were trimmed by 5 bases and 1 base, with 11 bases remaining between them.

The V gene is TRBV30, the J gene TRBJ2-1; D is unresolved. Germline V lookup: CDR1 GTSNPN, CDR2 SVGIG (reference sequence). The CDR3 is made up of 14 amino acids. V shed 0 bases and J shed 4 bases, with 10 bases lying between them. For the CDR3, the DNA is TGTGCCTGGAGTGTAGAGGCAGGATACAATGAGCAGTTCTTC. Residues: CAWSVEAGYNEQFF.

This chain connects TRBV28 to TRBJ1-1, with D possibly matching TRBD1 (5 bases). CDR3 length: 14 amino acids. V shed 5 bases and J shed 4 bases, with 14 bases lying between them. CDR1 is MDHEN, CDR2 SYDVKM, per germline. For the CDR3, the DNA is TGTGCCAGCAGTGGGGGAGGGTCGGGCACTGAAGCTTTCTTT. Amino acids: CASSGGGSGTEAFF. The full variable domain, its missing parts supplied by reference TRBV28 and TRBJ1-1, is DVKVTQSSRYLVKRTGEKVFLECVQDMDHENMFWYRQDPGLGLRLIYFSYDVKMKEKGDIPEGYSVSREKKERFSLILESASTNQTSMYLCASSGGGSGTEAFFGQGTRLTVV.

This chain joins TRBV11-2 and TRBJ2-1; TRBD2 is a possible D gene (5 bases). The germline V gene has CDR1 SGHAT and CDR2 FQNNGV. The CDR3 covers 13 residues. V lost 3 bases and J lost 6, with 9 bases in between. CDR3 DNA sequence: TGTGCCAGCAGCTTGAGGGAGTCCAATGAGCAGTTCTTC. Translation: CASSLRESNEQFF.

This clone showed up just once. V is TRBV18 and J is TRBJ1-1; weak D call: TRBD1 (6 bases). V was clipped by 6 bases and J by 6 bases, with 14 bases between them. Per the germline V gene, CDR1 is KGHSH and CDR2 is LQKENI. The CDR3 loop spans 13 amino acids. The CDR3 reads CASSPSQGSEAFF. The CDR3 DNA reads TGTGCCAGCTCGCCCTCACAGGGCTCTGAAGCTTTCTTT.